This T cell receptor beta chain originates from a study of post-analysis software for immune sequencing data. At the level of the study: Recorded subtypes: relapsing-remitting, secondary progressive, progressive-relapsing; some patients unannotated. Study-wide findings and caveats: Included in a set of four or five TRBV segments more frequent in patients than controls were TRBV5-6, TRBV5-1 and TRBV20-1. Significantly lower normalized Chao1 diversity was found in patients with multiple sclerosis relative to controls. F-measure co-clustering was strong for batch-matched samples.

TCR beta cDNA libraries included unique molecular identifiers. TCRdb reanalysed the PCR reads using MiXCR and keeps one entry per CDR3 protein. The sample comprises some 690,000 distinct CDR3 sequences, approximately 59% of which are singletons, and approximately 10% rests with the top ten. A remark on this clonotype: Its antigen remains unidentified.

Trimming shortened V by 0 bases and J by 0 bases, and 6 bases separated the two germline ends. Germline lookup yields CDR1 MNHEY and CDR2 SVGEGT. The CDR3 consists of 15 residues. The rearrangement joins TRBV6-2 or TRBV6-3 to TRBJ2-1, with D hard to call. Specimen: blood. This sequence originates from a girl aged 2-10 years with multiple sclerosis. CDR3 nucleotide sequence: TGTGCCAGCAGTTACTCTACGGTCTCCTACAATGAGCAGTTCTTC. Its protein product is CASSYSTVSYNEQFF.